Below, 17 T cell receptor beta chains from the same sample are listed, as sequenced in a study of blood T cell repertoires in COVID-19. Data came from immunoSEQ multiplex PCR; TCRdb stores just in-frame clones and leaves some out. The sample shows a few hundred thousand clones, roughly 86% of them seen only once. Source material: PBMCs or T cells enriched from blood (not recorded which). The receptors originated from a woman in her 30s who had been exposed to COVID-19.

The V gene is TRBV2, the J gene TRBJ2-5, with TRBD1 matching over 9 bases. Germline values: CDR1 SNHLY, CDR2 FYNNEI. The J segment lost 2 bases and the V segment lost 8 bases, leaving 12 bases of the junction unmatched. This CDR3 is built from 16 residues. CDR3: CASSGTGLGLQETQYF. The DNA for the CDR3 is TGTGCCAGCTCAGGGACAGGGTTAGGGCTTCAAGAGACCCAGTACTTC.

The V call is TRBV27, the J call TRBJ2-7; TRBD1 is a possible D gene (7 bases). CDR3 length equals 14 residues. Germline loops: CDR1 MNHEY, CDR2 SMNVEV (reference sequence). Trimming removed 7 bases from V and 7 bases from J, with 20 bases in between. Written as DNA, the CDR3 is TGTGCCAGCATAGCGAGGAGGGGGCCTGGGGAGCAGTACTTC. As protein: CASIARRGPGEQYF.

The chain has TRBV7-9 and TRBJ2-7; TRBD1 might be the D (5 bases). In germline, CDR1 is SEHNR, CDR2 FQNEAQ (reference sequence). The V end was cut by 3 bases, the J end by 6 bases, with 12 bases between. The CDR3 sequence is 13 residues long. CDR3 bases: TGTGCCAGCAGCTTTGAAAGGGGTAGCGAGCAGTACTTC. Translation gives CASSFERGSEQYF.

The chain uses TRBV5-1 and TRBJ1-2; TRBD1 might be the D (6 bases). This CDR3 is 15 amino acids long. Germline CDR1 and CDR2: SGHRS and YFSETQ. V was clipped by 4 bases and J by 5 bases, with 18 bases between them. The CDR3 nucleotides read TGCGCCAGCAGCCTTCAACAGGGCTGGTCTTATGGCTACACCTTC. This gives the protein CASSLQQGWSYGYTF.

The rearrangement links TRBV9 to TRBJ1-1; 12 positions match TRBD1. In germline, CDR1 is SGDLS, CDR2 YYNGEE. CDR3 length: 15 residues. The ends lost 4 bases at V and 5 bases at J; junction bases unmatched: 6. This CDR3 reads CASSPGQGAGTEAFF. The CDR3 DNA sequence: TGTGCCAGCAGCCCGGGACAGGGGGCAGGGACTGAAGCTTTCTTT.

J is TRBJ2-3 and V is TRBV19, with D maybe TRBD2 (5 bases). The CDR3 consists of 15 residues. V shed 4 bases and J shed 0 bases, with 11 bases lying between them. Germline V gene sequence: CDR1 LNHDA, CDR2 SQIVND (reference sequence). The CDR3 is CASSNGGSSTDTQYF. The CDR3 coding sequence is TGTGCCAGTAGTAACGGCGGGTCAAGCACAGATACGCAGTATTTT.

The sample holds a few counts of this clone. The rearrangement uses TRBV18 and TRBJ2-2; D gene ambiguous. Germline CDR1 reads KGHSH; CDR2 reads LQKENI. CDR3 length: 17 amino acids. The V and J ends lost 2 bases and 1 base respectively, with 14 bases between them. The CDR3 DNA follows: TGTGCCAGCTCACCAGGAGTAAGTGTGATGAACACCGGGGAGCTGTTTTTT. It yields the protein CASSPGVSVMNTGELFF.

This clone was detected once. The genes are TRBV20-1 and TRBJ2-4; D unclear. V lost 3 bases and J 7 bases, leaving 4 bases between the germline ends. Per germline, CDR1 DFQATT and CDR2 SNEGSKA (reference sequence). This CDR3 is built from 10 residues. The CDR3: CSARSNIQYF. The CDR3, as DNA: TGCAGTGCTAGGAGCAACATTCAGTACTTC.

The V gene is TRBV29-1, the J gene TRBJ2-2; 10 bases map to TRBD2. With V trimmed by 6 bases and J by 3 bases, 4 bases remained unmatched. The CDR3 consists of 14 residues. CDR1 and CDR2 (germline): SQVTM, ANQGSEA. In nucleotides, the CDR3 is TGCAGCGTGGAGGGACTAGCGTACACCGGGGAGCTGTTTTTT. This sequence encodes CSVEGLAYTGELFF.

The chain has TRBV30 and TRBJ2-1; D call uncertain. Germline lookup yields CDR1 GTSNPN and CDR2 SVGIG (reference sequence). CDR3 length: 12 residues. The V and J ends lost 0 bases and 4 bases respectively, with 4 bases between them. CDR3 sequence: CAWSVEYNEQFF. The CDR3 DNA follows: TGTGCCTGGAGTGTGGAGTACAATGAGCAGTTCTTC.

The genes are TRBV11-3 and TRBJ2-7; no definite D call. With 2 bases removed from V and 6 bases from J, the gap between germline ends came to 11 bases. CDR3 length: 13 residues. The germline CDR1 and CDR2 sequences are SGHNT and YENEEA. As DNA, the CDR3 is TGTGCCAGCAGCTTATCAGACGAGGCCGAGCAGTACTTC. This sequence encodes CASSLSDEAEQYF.

V usage is TRBV7-9 and J usage is TRBJ1-4; D may be TRBD1 (6 bases). V shed 3 bases and J shed 5 bases, with 10 bases lying between them. Germline V gene lookup returns CDR1 SEHNR and CDR2 FQNEAQ (reference sequence). The CDR3 is 14 residues long. The CDR3 here is CASSFRTENEKLFF. CDR3 nucleotides: TGTGCCAGCAGCTTCAGGACAGAAAATGAAAAACTGTTTTTT.

This clone was seen a single time. This chain links TRBV19 with TRBJ2-3; 8 bases are shared with TRBD2. Germline V gene lookup returns CDR1 LNHDA and CDR2 SQIVND (reference sequence). The CDR3 has 15 residues. Germline trimming cut 7 bases from V and 4 bases from J; bases unmatched to any gene: 10. CDR3 loop: CASTHGGRSPDTQYF. The CDR3 bases are TGTGCCAGTACCCACGGCGGGAGGTCCCCAGATACGCAGTATTTT.

This sequence joins TRBV7-2 and TRBJ2-2; a weak D match, TRBD2 (5 bases). Trimming took 1 base from V and 2 from J, leaving 8 bases between them. The length of the CDR3 is 15 residues. Germline V gene data show CDR1 as SGHTA and CDR2 as FQGNSA. For the CDR3, the DNA is TGTGCCAGCAGCTTAGTGGGAGTTAACACCGGGGAGCTGTTTTTT. Translation gives CASSLVGVNTGELFF.

CDR3 sequence: CAISDGGGSTDTQYF. DNA for the CDR3: TGTGCCATCAGTGACGGGGGGGGGAGCACAGATACGCAGTATTTT. This chain connects TRBV10-3 to TRBJ2-3; the match to TRBD2 covers 8 bases. Trimming removed 3 bases from V and 0 bases from J; junction bases left unmatched: 2. Germline loops: CDR1 ENHRY, CDR2 SYGVKD. The CDR3 extends over 15 amino acids.

The rearrangement joins TRBV9 to TRBJ2-7; TRBD2 matches at 7 bases. CDR3 length: 14 residues. Losses at the gene ends were 0 bases for V and 1 base for J; bases not matched to a gene: 1. Looked up from germline, CDR1 is SGDLS and CDR2 is YYNGEE. Written as DNA, the CDR3 is TGTGCCAGCAGCGTAGGGGAGGGATCCTACGAGCAGTACTTC. As protein: CASSVGEGSYEQYF.

A few counts support this clone. The chain couples TRBV12-5 to TRBJ2-7; perhaps TRBD1 as D (6 bases). V gave up 5 bases and J gave up 9 bases, with 11 bases separating them. CDR3 length: 11 residues. Germline V gene sequence: CDR1 LGHNT, CDR2 FRNRAP. CDR3 in DNA: TGTGCTAGTGGTCTACAGACAGGGCAGTACTTC. Its translation: CASGLQTGQYF.